The table lists the clone carrying this T cell receptor beta chain with many counts. TCR alpha and beta CDR3 regions were amplified from RNA using iRepertoire nested multiplex PCR. MiXCR was run by TCRdb on the multiplex PCR reads, yielding one entry per CDR3 protein. The sample lists over 80,000 distinct CDR3 sequences, 35% to 45% occurring once. The V gene's germline CDR1 is LNHDA and CDR2 SQIVND (reference sequence). The CDR3 has 12 amino acids. The V gene lost 8 bases and the J gene lost 2 bases, with 10 bases spanning the gap. This sample is drawn from a study of glioma-infiltrating T cells. This rearrangement joins TRBV19 to TRBJ2-7, with D unclear. The sequence was collected from a human donor with low-grade glioma or glioblastoma, undergoing nonglioma brain surgery, or in good health (not recorded which). The sequenced sample consisted of glioma tissue, nonneoplastic brain tissue, or PBMCs (not recorded which). CDR3 loop: CASSDTPYEQYF. DNA of the CDR3: TGTGCCAGTTCAGACACCCCCTACGAGCAGTACTTC.